This is a list of T cell receptor beta chains from one sample in a study of T cell responses to AZD1222 COVID-19 vaccine. Measured with immunoSEQ multiplex PCR; TCRdb has only the in-frame clones, and not every one. Of fewer than 65,000 clones listed, around 80% are singletons. The specimen was peripheral blood, collected on day 0 of AZD1222 vaccination. Receptors originate from an adult in good health. Both conserved end residues are part of each CDR3. The order of the fields is clone size, J gene, V gene, D gene, CDR3 protein, CDR3 DNA. D genes are given only for firm matches. Clone sizes are given selectively: once, few, many, or a class where the clone is expanded.

.,TRBJ1-4,TRBV2,.,CASSPNSFATNEKLFF,TGTGCCAGCTCCCCTAACAGCTTCGCAACTAATGAAAAACTGTTTTTT
.,TRBJ1-1,TRBV4-1,TRBD1,CASSQGSGTANTEAFF,TGCGCCAGCAGCCAAGGGTCTGGGACAGCCAACACTGAAGCTTTCTTT
.,TRBJ2-1,TRBV27,.,CASSLEGGRDNEQFF,TGTGCCAGCAGTTTAGAGGGGGGCCGGGACAATGAGCAGTTCTTC
.,TRBJ1-3,TRBV3-1/TRBV3-2,TRBD1,CASSRQGAAGNTIYF,TGTGCCAGCAGTCGACAGGGGGCAGCTGGAAACACCATATATTTT
.,TRBJ1-2,TRBV2,TRBD1,CATKRGTATNYGYTF,TGTGCCACGAAAAGAGGGACAGCAACTAACTATGGCTACACCTTC
.,TRBJ2-3,TRBV12-3/TRBV12-4,.,CASSFTDTQYF,TGTGCCAGCAGTTTCACAGATACGCAGTATTTT
.,TRBJ2-1,TRBV3-1/TRBV3-2,.,CASSQVGSVNEQFF,TGTGCCAGCAGCCAAGTCGGGAGTGTCAATGAGCAGTTCTTC
.,TRBJ2-6,TRBV12-3/TRBV12-4,.,CASLISGANVLTF,TGTGCCAGCCTGATCTCTGGGGCCAACGTCCTGACTTTC
few,TRBJ1-5,TRBV19,.,CASSIDNQPQHF,TGTGCCAGTAGTATAGACAATCAGCCCCAGCATTTT
few,TRBJ1-4,TRBV9,.,CGLKGGTNEKLFF,TGTGGCCTAAAGGGAGGAACTAATGAAAAACTGTTTTTT
.,TRBJ2-5,TRBV5-4,TRBD2,CASSPPGLAGGPDVSYF,TGTGCCAGCAGCCCGCCAGGACTAGCGGGAGGGCCGGATGTTTCGTACTTC
many,TRBJ2-6,TRBV5-1,TRBD1,CASSLTRGTGANVLTF,TGCGCCAGCAGCTTGACCAGGGGGACCGGGGCCAACGTCCTGACTTTC
.,TRBJ2-7,TRBV3-1/TRBV3-2,TRBD2,CASSPASPGGYEQYF,TGTGCCAGCAGCCCCGCGTCCCCGGGAGGGTACGAGCAGTACTTC
.,TRBJ1-2,TRBV24-1,.,CATSDLGSNYGYTF,TGTGCCACCAGTGATTTGGGGTCTAACTATGGCTACACCTTC
.,TRBJ1-5,TRBV19,.,CATEARGNQPQHF,TGTGCCACGGAGGCGAGAGGCAATCAGCCCCAGCATTTT
once,TRBJ1-1,TRBV7-9,TRBD1,CASSPWQGGPEAFF,TGTGCCAGCAGCCCATGGCAGGGGGGCCCTGAAGCTTTCTTT
.,TRBJ1-6,TRBV5-6,.,CASSAGRLSLNSPLHF,TGTGCCAGCAGCGCGGGACGGCTTTCCTTGAATTCACCCCTCCACTTT
few,TRBJ1-4,TRBV4-2,.,CASSQGIGGNEKLFF,TGTGCCAGCAGCCAAGGCATAGGTGGGAATGAAAAACTGTTTTTT
few,TRBJ2-7,TRBV11-2,.,CASSWSYEQYF,TGTGCCAGCAGCTGGTCCTACGAGCAGTACTTC
once,TRBJ1-2,TRBV2,.,CASKRDSNYGYTF,TGTGCCAGTAAGAGGGATTCGAACTATGGCTACACCTTC
few,TRBJ1-3,TRBV19,TRBD1,CASSMGQGGRNTIYF,TGTGCCAGTAGTATGGGACAGGGGGGCAGGAACACCATATATTTT
.,TRBJ1-5,TRBV19,TRBD1,CASSPPWGDRASQPQHF,TGTGCCAGTAGTCCCCCGTGGGGGGACAGGGCAAGTCAGCCCCAGCATTTT
.,TRBJ2-1,TRBV7-2,.,CASRPQGGNEQFF,TGTGCCAGCAGACCCCAGGGTGGCAATGAGCAGTTCTTC
few,TRBJ1-1,TRBV7-2,.,CASSLALNRDTEAFF,TGTGCCAGCAGCTTAGCGCTGAACAGGGACACTGAAGCTTTCTTT
.,TRBJ2-1,TRBV7-2,TRBD2,CASSFASGSSYNEQFF,TGTGCCAGCAGCTTCGCTAGCGGGAGTTCCTACAATGAGCAGTTCTTC
few,TRBJ1-5,TRBV5-6,.,CASSLVRGPQHF,TGTGCCAGCAGCTTAGTTCGTGGGCCCCAGCATTTT
once,TRBJ2-7,TRBV5-1,TRBD1,CASRQGDEQYF,TGCGCCAGCAGACAGGGGGACGAGCAGTACTTC